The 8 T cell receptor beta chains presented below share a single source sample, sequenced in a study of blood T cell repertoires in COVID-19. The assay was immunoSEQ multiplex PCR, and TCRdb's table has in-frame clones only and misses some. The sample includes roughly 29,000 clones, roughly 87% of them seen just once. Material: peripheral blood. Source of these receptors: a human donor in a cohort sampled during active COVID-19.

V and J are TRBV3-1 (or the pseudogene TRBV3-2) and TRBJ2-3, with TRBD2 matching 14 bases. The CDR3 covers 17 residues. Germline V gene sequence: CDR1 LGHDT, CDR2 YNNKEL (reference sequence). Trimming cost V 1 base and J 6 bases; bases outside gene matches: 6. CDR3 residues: CASSQAGLAGGGDTQYF. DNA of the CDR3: TGTGCCAGCAGCCAAGCTGGACTAGCGGGAGGAGGGGATACGCAGTATTTT.

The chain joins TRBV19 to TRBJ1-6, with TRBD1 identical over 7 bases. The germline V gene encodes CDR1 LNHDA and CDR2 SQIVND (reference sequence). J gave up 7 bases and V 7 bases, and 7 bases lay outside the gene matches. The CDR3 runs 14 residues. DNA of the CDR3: TGTGCCAGTAAGCTCAGACAGGGAAATTCACCCCTCCACTTT. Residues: CASKLRQGNSPLHF.

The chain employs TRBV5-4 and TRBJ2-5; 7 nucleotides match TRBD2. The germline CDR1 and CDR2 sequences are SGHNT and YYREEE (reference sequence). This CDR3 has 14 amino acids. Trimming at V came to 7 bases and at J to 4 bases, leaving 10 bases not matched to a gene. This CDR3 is CASGPLTSRETQYF. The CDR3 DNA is TGTGCCAGCGGACCCCTGACTAGCAGAGAGACCCAGTACTTC.

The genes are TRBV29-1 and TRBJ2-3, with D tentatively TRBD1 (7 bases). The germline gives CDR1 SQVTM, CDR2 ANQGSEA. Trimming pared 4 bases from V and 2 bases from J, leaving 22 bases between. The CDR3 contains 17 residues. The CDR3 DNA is TGCAGCGTTGGCCGGGGACAGACTAGGGGGGTCACAGATACGCAGTATTTT. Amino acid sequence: CSVGRGQTRGVTDTQYF.

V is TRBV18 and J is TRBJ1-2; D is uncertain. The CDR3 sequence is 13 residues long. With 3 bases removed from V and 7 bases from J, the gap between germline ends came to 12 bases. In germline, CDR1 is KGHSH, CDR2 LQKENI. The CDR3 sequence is CASSPGWLLGYTF. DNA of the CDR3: TGTGCCAGCTCACCCGGGTGGTTACTTGGCTACACCTTC.

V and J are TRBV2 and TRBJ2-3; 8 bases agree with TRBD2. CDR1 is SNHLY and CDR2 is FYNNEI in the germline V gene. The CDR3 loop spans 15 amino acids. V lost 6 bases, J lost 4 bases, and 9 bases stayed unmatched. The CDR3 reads CASRGAGAGADTQYF. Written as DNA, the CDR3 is TGTGCCAGCAGAGGAGCGGGAGCGGGGGCAGATACGCAGTATTTT.

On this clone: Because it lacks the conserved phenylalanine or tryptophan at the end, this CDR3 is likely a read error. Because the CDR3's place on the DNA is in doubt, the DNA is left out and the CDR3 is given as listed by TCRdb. This CDR3 is CASSDTGGVRRL. This chain links TRBV6-6 with TRBJ2-3; TRBD1, the D gene given by the table, was not confirmed from the DNA. The CDR3 extends over 12 residues, inclusive of both ends. Germline loops: CDR1 MNHNY, CDR2 SVGAGI (reference sequence).

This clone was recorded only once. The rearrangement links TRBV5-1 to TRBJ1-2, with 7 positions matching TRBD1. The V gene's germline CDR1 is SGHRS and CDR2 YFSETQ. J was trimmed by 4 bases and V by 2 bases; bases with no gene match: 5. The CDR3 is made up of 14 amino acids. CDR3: CASSLGTASYGYTF. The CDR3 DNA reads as TGCGCCAGCAGCTTAGGGACAGCCTCCTATGGCTACACCTTC.